Listed below are T cell receptor beta chains from one sample, sequenced in a study of cytomegalovirus exposure and HLA in healthy donors. Libraries were prepared by immunoSEQ multiplex PCR; TCRdb keeps only in-frame clonotypes and omits some of them. The sample comprises 65,000 to 75,000 clones, roughly 93% of which are singletons, and about 3.5% rests with the top ten. Sequencing input: PBMCs. All receptors come from a woman in her late teens or twenties in good health and CMV-seropositive. Both conserved end residues are part of each CDR3. D genes are given only for firm matches. Clone size appears in some rows only: once, few, many, or a class for an expanded clone.

cdr3_nt | cdr3_aa | clone_size | j_call | cdr3_length | v_call | d_call
TGTGCCAGCAGCGGGACAGGGGGTGCTAATGAAAAACTGTTTTTT | CASSGTGGANEKLFF | . | TRBJ1-4 | 15 | TRBV9 | TRBD1
TGCGCCAGCAGCCAAGATTTCCTAGCGGGATACAATGAGCAGTTCTTC | CASSQDFLAGYNEQFF | . | TRBJ2-1 | 16 | TRBV4-3 | TRBD2
TGTGCCAGCAGTGAATCTGGGCAGCACAATGAGCAGTTCTTC | CASSESGQHNEQFF | few | TRBJ2-1 | 14 | TRBV6-1 | .
TGTGCCATCAGTGAGGCAGGGGTCACTGAAGCTTTCTTT | CAISEAGVTEAFF | . | TRBJ1-1 | 13 | TRBV10-3 | .
TGTGCCAGCAGCTTAGACCCAGCCGGAGGCCCATACAATGAGCAGTTCTTC | CASSLDPAGGPYNEQFF | . | TRBJ2-1 | 17 | TRBV7-9 | .
TGCGCCAGCAGCCAACAAGAGGAGGTTGAGCAGTTCTTC | CASSQQEEVEQFF | . | TRBJ2-1 | 13 | TRBV4-3 | .
TGTGCCAGTAGTGCGCTTTCAGGGAATGAGCAGTTCTTC | CASSALSGNEQFF | . | TRBJ2-1 | 13 | TRBV19 | .
TGCGCCAGCAGTGAGTACAGGGATGGCTACACCTTC | CASSEYRDGYTF | . | TRBJ1-2 | 12 | TRBV10-2 | .
TGTGCCAGCAGCTCCACGGGCCGGGACAGGCTATATAGCAATCAGCCCCAGCATTTT | CASSSTGRDRLYSNQPQHF | . | TRBJ1-5 | 19 | TRBV7-2 | TRBD1
TGCGCCAGCAGCTTACAGGGTCGGCCACCCCTCCACTTT | CASSLQGRPPLHF | . | TRBJ1-6 | 13 | TRBV5-1 | .
TGTGCCAGCAGTAGGCAGAGGACTAGCGGATACGAGCAGTACTTC | CASSRQRTSGYEQYF | . | TRBJ2-7 | 15 | TRBV27 | TRBD2
TGTGCTAGTGGTGCAACCGGGACAGCCGGATACAATGAGCAGTTCTTC | CASGATGTAGYNEQFF | . | TRBJ2-1 | 16 | TRBV12-5 | TRBD1
TGTGCCAGCAAGGGCAGGGGTAACTATGGCTACACCTTC | CASKGRGNYGYTF | . | TRBJ1-2 | 13 | TRBV6-5 | .
TGCGCCAGCAGCCAAACGACAGGTTATAATTCACCCCTCCACTTT | CASSQTTGYNSPLHF | . | TRBJ1-6 | 15 | TRBV4-1 | .
TGTGCCAGCAGCTTAGAGTCCCCTACTAGCGGGAGTTTGACAGATACGCAGTATTTT | CASSLESPTSGSLTDTQYF | . | TRBJ2-3 | 19 | TRBV7-6 | TRBD2
TGTGCCAGCAGCTTATCGTTGGGGCAGGTCAATTCTAACTATGGCTACACCTTC | CASSLSLGQVNSNYGYTF | . | TRBJ1-2 | 18 | TRBV7-2 | .
TGTGCCAGTTGGCGGGGGAGGACTATCAACACCGGGGAGCTGTTTTTT | CASWRGRTINTGELFF | . | TRBJ2-2 | 16 | TRBV6-6 | TRBD2
TGTGCCACATTCCGGGACAGGGGGCTCGATGAGCAGTTCTTC | CATFRDRGLDEQFF | . | TRBJ2-1 | 14 | TRBV6-5 | TRBD1
TGTGCCAGCACCGCACCGGGATCCGGGACAGGGGGGCCCGAGCAGTACTTC | CASTAPGSGTGGPEQYF | . | TRBJ2-7 | 17 | TRBV28 | TRBD1
TGCAGCGTGGTTACAGGGAGGGCCGATCAGCCCCAGCATTTT | CSVVTGRADQPQHF | once | TRBJ1-5 | 14 | TRBV29-1 | .
TGTGCCAGCAGTTATGAGAGCAATCAGCCCCAGCATTTT | CASSYESNQPQHF | . | TRBJ1-5 | 13 | TRBV6-6 | .
TGTGCCAGCAGCTTACTAGGACAGGTCGACATGAACACTGAAGCTTTCTTT | CASSLLGQVDMNTEAFF | . | TRBJ1-1 | 17 | TRBV7-8 | TRBD1
TGTGCCAGCTCACCACCGGCAGGTCCAGGAGAGCAGTACTTC | CASSPPAGPGEQYF | . | TRBJ2-7 | 14 | TRBV18 | .
TGTGCCAGTCCGCCCGGGACGCTGAACAGGGGGTTGGCTGAAGCTTTCTTT | CASPPGTLNRGLAEAFF | . | TRBJ1-1 | 17 | TRBV2 | TRBD1
TGTGCCACCAGCAGAGAGCGGGGGGGGCAGGATACGCAGTATTTT | CATSRERGGQDTQYF | . | TRBJ2-3 | 15 | TRBV15 | TRBD2
TGTGCCAGCAGCTCCTTAAACAGGATCAATCAGCCCCAGCATTTT | CASSSLNRINQPQHF | . | TRBJ1-5 | 15 | TRBV7-8 | .
TGTGCCAGCAGCGGTTACCGGGACAGGGGTTTCGTCCCAGATACGCAGTATTTT | CASSGYRDRGFVPDTQYF | . | TRBJ2-3 | 18 | TRBV7-9 | TRBD1
TGTGCCAGCAGATCAGGACTATTGAACACTGAAGCTTTCTTT | CASRSGLLNTEAFF | . | TRBJ1-1 | 14 | TRBV6-4 | .
TGCGCCAGCAGCTCCCGACAGGGGAGCTACGAGCAGTACTTC | CASSSRQGSYEQYF | . | TRBJ2-7 | 14 | TRBV5-1 | TRBD1
TGCGCCAGCAGCTTGACGGGACAGGGTTCAGAGACCCAGTACTTC | CASSLTGQGSETQYF | . | TRBJ2-5 | 15 | TRBV5-1 | TRBD1
TGTGCCAGCAGTTTAGGGGTTAGCGGGAGCTACAATGAGCAGTTCTTC | CASSLGVSGSYNEQFF | once | TRBJ2-1 | 16 | TRBV28 | TRBD2
TGTGCCAGCTCACCACTAAGCGGGACAAGCACAGATACGCAGTATTTT | CASSPLSGTSTDTQYF | . | TRBJ2-3 | 16 | TRBV18 | .
TGTGCCAGCAGCCCGGCCCGGGACAATAAAGGCTACACCTTC | CASSPARDNKGYTF | . | TRBJ1-2 | 14 | TRBV28 | .
TGTGCCAGTACCGAAGACTTCAACACTGAAGCTTTCTTT | CASTEDFNTEAFF | . | TRBJ1-1 | 13 | TRBV19 | .
TGTGCCAGCAGCCAAGAGCGACAGGGCCACTATGGCTACACCTTC | CASSQERQGHYGYTF | . | TRBJ1-2 | 15 | TRBV4-2 | TRBD1
TGTGCCAGCAGAGCTGAACTAGCCGGAATGGCGAATGAGCAGTTCTTC | CASRAELAGMANEQFF | . | TRBJ2-1 | 16 | TRBV2 | .
TGCGCCAGCAGCCAAGTACTCAGGGGCAGGATCGGGGAGCTGTTTTTT | CASSQVLRGRIGELFF | . | TRBJ2-2 | 16 | TRBV4-1 | .
TGTGCCAGCCTTGATATCCTAGCGGGGGGATTCTACAATGAGCAGTTCTTC | CASLDILAGGFYNEQFF | once | TRBJ2-1 | 17 | TRBV2 | TRBD2
TGTGCCAGCAGTTTGCTAGGCACTGAAGCTTTCTTT | CASSLLGTEAFF | . | TRBJ1-1 | 12 | TRBV28 | .
TGTGCCAGCAGTGTGCTCTATAGAGGGGGCTGGACCCAAAGTGATGAGCAGTTCTTC | CASSVLYRGGWTQSDEQFF | once | TRBJ2-1 | 19 | TRBV6-1 | TRBD1
TGCGCCAGCAGCTTGTGGTCAAGGGACAGGGGTATTCCCGGGGAGCTGTTTTTT | CASSLWSRDRGIPGELFF | . | TRBJ2-2 | 18 | TRBV5-1 | TRBD1
TGTGCCAGTAGTATTAGGGGGACAGGGGATCAGCCCCAGCATTTT | CASSIRGTGDQPQHF | . | TRBJ1-5 | 15 | TRBV19 | TRBD1
TGTGCCAGCAGCAAAGGACATCCGGAGACCCAGTACTTC | CASSKGHPETQYF | . | TRBJ2-5 | 13 | TRBV21-1 | .
TGTGCCAGCACCTACACGGGAGTGGGTTACAATGAGCAGTTCTTC | CASTYTGVGYNEQFF | . | TRBJ2-1 | 15 | TRBV6-5 | .
TGCGCCAGCAGCTTGGTCCCGGGGCAAGAGACCCAGTACTTC | CASSLVPGQETQYF | . | TRBJ2-5 | 14 | TRBV5-1 | .
TGTGCCAGCAGTTTTTGGGGCAGCAACACAGATACGCAGTATTTT | CASSFWGSNTDTQYF | . | TRBJ2-3 | 15 | TRBV27 | .
TGTGCCAGCAGCCCCCGAGCTAGCGGGGGAAATGAGCAGTTCTTC | CASSPRASGGNEQFF | . | TRBJ2-1 | 15 | TRBV9 | TRBD2
TGTGCCAGCAGCCCAAGACGCGGGAACCACATGACCCAGTACTTC | CASSPRRGNHMTQYF | . | TRBJ2-5 | 15 | TRBV5-6 | .
TGTGCCAGCAGCTTAACAGGGTTGGGGAACTACGAGCAGTACTTC | CASSLTGLGNYEQYF | . | TRBJ2-7 | 15 | TRBV7-6 | .
TGTGCCAGTAGTACGACAGGGGGCGGAGGGACTGAAGCTTTCTTT | CASSTTGGGGTEAFF | . | TRBJ1-1 | 15 | TRBV19 | TRBD1